The rows below give T cell receptor beta chains drawn from one sample of a study of blood T cell repertoires in COVID-19. Generated by immunoSEQ multiplex PCR, the TCRdb table keeps only in-frame clones and is missing some. Of 300,000 to 450,000 clones listed, 70% to 90% were seen once; the top ten hold roughly 1.2%. The sample comprised PBMCs or T cells enriched from blood (not recorded which). Every receptor here comes from a woman aged 18-29 years who had recovered from COVID-19. The CDR3 runs from the conserved cysteine through the conserved F or W. D genes are given only for firm matches. Clone sizes are given selectively: once, few, many, or a class where the clone is expanded.

V	D	length	J	size	DNA	CDR3
TRBV29-1	TRBD1	12	TRBJ1-2	-	TGCAGCGTTGAGGGGGACAGTGGCGGCTACACCTTC	CSVEGDSGGYTF
TRBV7-6	TRBD1	13	TRBJ1-5	once	TGTGCCAGCAGCCTTACAGGGGTTCAGCCCCAGCATTTT	CASSLTGVQPQHF
TRBV29-1	-	12	TRBJ1-1	-	TGCAGCGTTGAATGGGAGGGCACTGAAGCTTTCTTT	CSVEWEGTEAFF
TRBV6-1	-	14	TRBJ1-4	-	TGTGCCAGCAGCCAGACAACAACTAATGAAAAACTGTTTTTT	CASSQTTTNEKLFF
TRBV4-2	-	15	TRBJ1-6	-	TGTGCCAGCAGCTGGCGGGAGGAGCCAAATTCACCCCTCCACTTT	CASSWREEPNSPLHF
TRBV6-1	TRBD1	19	TRBJ2-6	-	TGTGCCAGCAGTGAACAGACGGGACAGAAAATCTCTGGGGCCAACGTCCTGACTTTC	CASSEQTGQKISGANVLTF
TRBV30	-	15	TRBJ1-6	-	TGTGCCTGGAACCCGGACATCTCACATAATTCACCCCTCCACTTT	CAWNPDISHNSPLHF
TRBV7-2	TRBD1	15	TRBJ1-3	-	TGTGCCAGCAGCTTAGTACAGGGGGCAGGAAACACCATATATTTT	CASSLVQGAGNTIYF
TRBV2	-	15	TRBJ2-3	-	TGTGCCAGCAGTGTCGCTAGCTTTGGGGCAGATACGCAGTATTTT	CASSVASFGADTQYF
TRBV2	-	13	TRBJ2-3	-	TGTGCCAGCGGGGCGGCTAGCACAGATACGCAGTATTTT	CASGAASTDTQYF
TRBV5-1	-	15	TRBJ1-6	once	TGCGCCAGCAGCTTGAGAGAGACATATAATTCACCCCTCCACTTT	CASSLRETYNSPLHF
TRBV5-1	-	15	TRBJ2-1	-	TGCGCCAGCAGCTTGGGTGAGAGCTCCTACAATGAGCAGTTCTTC	CASSLGESSYNEQFF
TRBV6-6	TRBD1	15	TRBJ2-2	-	TGTGCCAGCAGTTACGCAGGGGGCGGCACCGGGGAGCTGTTTTTT	CASSYAGGGTGELFF
TRBV5-4	-	15	TRBJ1-2	-	TGTGCCAGCAGCTTGAGGGAGGGAGTTAACTATGGCTACACCTTC	CASSLREGVNYGYTF
TRBV6-5	-	16	TRBJ2-1	-	TGTGCCAGCAGTTACTCCCAGGTAGGATCCTACAATGAGCAGTTCTTC	CASSYSQVGSYNEQFF
TRBV6-5	-	14	TRBJ2-2	-	TGTGCCAGCACTACACTAGGGGGAACCGGGGAGCTGTTTTTT	CASTTLGGTGELFF
TRBV9	TRBD1	12	TRBJ1-2	-	TGTGCCAGCGTCGGACAGGGCTATGGCTACACCTTC	CASVGQGYGYTF
TRBV15	-	12	TRBJ1-1	-	TGTGCCACCAGCAGAGATACAGGAGAAGCTTTCTTT	CATSRDTGEAFF
TRBV6-5	-	14	TRBJ1-1	once	TGTGCCAGCATTCCACGGCGGGAGAACACTGAAGCTTTCTTT	CASIPRRENTEAFF
TRBV6-5	TRBD1	12	TRBJ2-7	-	TGTGCCAGCAGTCCCGGGACAGGGGAGCAGTACTTC	CASSPGTGEQYF
TRBV14	-	17	TRBJ2-2	-	TGTGCCAGCAGCCAAGTACTACAGGGTAATTCAGCCGGGGAGCTGTTTTTT	CASSQVLQGNSAGELFF